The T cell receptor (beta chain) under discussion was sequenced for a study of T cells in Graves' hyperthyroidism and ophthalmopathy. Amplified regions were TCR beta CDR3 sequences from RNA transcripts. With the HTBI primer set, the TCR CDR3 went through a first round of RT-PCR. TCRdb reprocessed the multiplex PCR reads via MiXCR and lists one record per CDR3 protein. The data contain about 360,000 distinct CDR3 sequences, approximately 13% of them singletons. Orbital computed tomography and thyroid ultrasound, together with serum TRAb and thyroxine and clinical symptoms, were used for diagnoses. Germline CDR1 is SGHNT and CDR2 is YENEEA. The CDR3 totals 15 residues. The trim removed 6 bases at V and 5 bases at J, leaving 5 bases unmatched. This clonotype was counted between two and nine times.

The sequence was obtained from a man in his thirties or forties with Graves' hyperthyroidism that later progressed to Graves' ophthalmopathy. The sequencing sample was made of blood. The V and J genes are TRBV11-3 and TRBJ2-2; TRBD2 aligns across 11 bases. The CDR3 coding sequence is TGTGCCAGCAGTCCGACTAGCGGGGTTACCGGGGAGCTGTTTTTT. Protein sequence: CASSPTSGVTGELFF.